Below, 27 T cell receptor beta chains from the same sample are listed, as sequenced in a study of OX40 agonist ivuxolimab in advanced cancers. Data came from immunoSEQ multiplex PCR; TCRdb stores just in-frame clones and leaves some out. The sample includes 100,000 to 120,000 clones, under 95% of them seen just once. Here the sequenced sample was CD4+ or CD8+ T cells sorted from blood, taken in a trial of the OX40 agonist ivuxolimab. The source of these receptors is an adult with an advanced solid tumor such as melanoma, head and neck, liver or kidney cancer.

Regarding this clone: The same CDR3 also results from other DNA sequences found in this sample. The V gene is TRBV7-9, the J gene TRBJ1-4; D possibly corresponds to TRBD1 (5 bases). The CDR3 consists of 12 residues. Germline-derived CDR1 and CDR2 are SEHNR and FQNEAQ (reference sequence). V gave up 4 bases and J gave up 7 bases, with 7 bases separating them. As DNA, the CDR3 is TGTGCCAGCAGCTCGAGGGGTGAAAAACTGTTTTTT. Its translation: CASSSRGEKLFF.

This CDR3 reads CAWGLAGGPTGELFF. For the CDR3, the DNA is TGTGCCTGGGGCTTAGCGGGAGGGCCCACCGGGGAGCTGTTTTTT. The chain recombines TRBV30 with TRBJ2-2; 11 bases match TRBD2. Germline CDR1 reads GTSNPN; CDR2 reads SVGIG (reference sequence). The CDR3 is 15 residues long. The J segment lost 4 bases and the V segment lost 5 bases, leaving 6 bases of the junction unmatched.

The CDR3 DNA is TGCGCCAGCAGACCGACCGACAGGGGCTTCAATCAGCCCCAGCATTTT. Its protein product is CASRPTDRGFNQPQHF. This chain links TRBV5-1 with TRBJ1-5; 8 nucleotides match TRBD1. This CDR3 spans 16 amino acids. V dropped 5 bases and J dropped 3; count of bases not matched to a gene: 10. Germline CDR1 and CDR2: SGHRS and YFSETQ.

V gene TRBV5-4 combines with J gene TRBJ2-2, with 7 bases fitting TRBD1. CDR1 is SGHNT and CDR2 is YYREEE in the germline V gene (reference sequence). V lost 4 bases to trimming and J lost 2 bases; unmatched junction nucleotides: 11. CDR3 length: 17 residues. CDR3 sequence (DNA): TGTGCCAGCAGCCCGATCCCCGGGACAGTAAACACCGGGGAGCTGTTTTTT. Its translation is CASSPIPGTVNTGELFF.

This clone was counted a single time. The chain combines TRBV5-4 with TRBJ2-1, with 10 bases fitting TRBD2. There are 13 residues in the CDR3. V was pared by 10 bases and J by 8 bases, with 9 bases of the junction left unmatched. Germline V gene lookup returns CDR1 SGHNT and CDR2 YYREEE (reference sequence). CDR3 in DNA: TGTGCCTGGGAGCCTAGCGGGAGTGATGAGCAGTTCTTC. Amino acids: CAWEPSGSDEQFF.

The chain carries TRBV5-6 and TRBJ2-2, with TRBD2 matching 8 bases. The CDR3 contains 16 residues. With V trimmed by 2 bases and J by 4 bases, 7 bases remained unmatched. CDR1 and CDR2 (germline): SGHDT, YYEEEE. The CDR3 region is CASSFYGGAGTGELFF. The CDR3 nucleotides are TGTGCCAGCAGCTTTTACGGGGGGGCCGGCACCGGGGAGCTGTTTTTT.

The chain uses TRBV7-8 and TRBJ2-1; D is uncertain. Germline assignment: CDR1 SGHVS and CDR2 FQNEAQ. Trimming took off 8 bases at V and 9 bases at J, with 17 bases between the two ends. This CDR3 is 13 amino acids long. In DNA form, the CDR3 reads TGTGCCAGCGCCCGCACCCATCAAGGTGAGCAGTTCTTC. This encodes CASARTHQGEQFF. The entire variable domain, with the rest obtained from reference TRBV7-8 and TRBJ2-1, is as follows: GAGVSQSPRYKVAKRGQDVALRCDPISGHVSLFWYQQALGQGPEFLTYFQNEAQLDKSGLPSDRFFAERPEGSVSTLKIQRTQQEDSAVYLCASARTHQGEQFFGPGTRLTVL.

This rearrangement joins TRBV6-5 to TRBJ1-2; D gene unclear. Trimming took 5 bases from V and 1 from J, leaving 8 bases between them. This CDR3 spans 13 amino acids. The V gene's germline CDR1 is MNHEY and CDR2 SVGAGI. The CDR3, as DNA: TGTGCCAGCAGTAAGACTAATAACTATGGCTACACCTTC. This encodes CASSKTNNYGYTF.

J is TRBJ2-7 and V is TRBV29-1, with 11 positions matching TRBD1. V lost 6 bases, J lost 5 bases, and 18 bases stayed unmatched. The CDR3 consists of 17 residues. CDR1 and CDR2 (germline): SQVTM, ANQGSEA. CDR3 coding DNA: TGCAGCGTGCCAGGGGACAGGGGGTCCCTTTTGATGAACGAGCAGTACTTC. This gives the protein CSVPGDRGSLLMNEQYF.

The CDR3 DNA reads as TGTGCCTGGGGACTAGCGGGGGGCCCTGAGCAGTTCTTC. Residues: CAWGLAGGPEQFF. The chain joins TRBV30 to TRBJ2-1; the match to TRBD2 covers 14 bases. The CDR3 is 13 amino acids. The germline V gene encodes CDR1 GTSNPN and CDR2 SVGIG (reference sequence). V was pared by 5 bases and J by 9 bases, with 3 bases of the junction left unmatched.

The chain combines TRBV18 with TRBJ2-3; D is uncertain. Germline V CDR1 and CDR2: KGHSH, LQKENI. CDR3 length: 16 amino acids. V was pared by 1 base and J by 5 bases, with 16 bases between. The CDR3 protein is CASSPQMSSGRDTQYF. The CDR3 region has the DNA TGTGCCAGCTCACCACAAATGAGTTCGGGCAGAGATACGCAGTATTTT.

This chain connects TRBV5-4 to TRBJ1-2, with 8 bases fitting TRBD1. The length of the CDR3 is 13 residues. Germline lookup yields CDR1 SGHNT and CDR2 YYREEE (reference sequence). The J segment lost 8 bases and the V segment lost 3 bases, leaving 6 bases of the junction unmatched. This CDR3 is CASSSLDRDGYTF. DNA for the CDR3: TGTGCCAGCAGCTCCCTGGACAGGGACGGCTACACCTTC.

In its sample, this clone was seen once. For the CDR3, the DNA is TGTGCCAGCAGCTCCCCGACGGCGCTTAATGAAAAACTGTTTTTT. Protein: CASSSPTALNEKLFF. This chain uses TRBV7-9 with TRBJ1-4; D not certain. V lost 4 bases and J lost 4, with 13 bases in between. The CDR3 spans 15 residues. CDR1 and CDR2 from the germline V gene are SEHNR and FQNEAQ (reference sequence).

The chain uses TRBV9 and TRBJ2-3; 15 positions agree with TRBD2. Per the germline V gene, CDR1 is SGDLS and CDR2 is YYNGEE. The CDR3 has 16 amino acids. J lost 5 bases, V lost 3 bases, and 4 bases had no gene match. CDR3 region: CASSAAGLAGGDTQYF. The DNA for the CDR3 is TGTGCCAGCAGCGCGGCGGGACTAGCGGGAGGAGATACGCAGTATTTT.

Here the CDR3 DNA reads TGTGCCAGCAGTAGAAGCGGGGGGGCTTATGAGCAGTTCTTC. It is translated as CASSRSGGAYEQFF. The genes are TRBV6-6 and TRBJ2-1; 10 bases agree with TRBD2. Trimming took 5 bases from V and 8 from J; bases not matched to a gene: 6. CDR1 and CDR2 (germline): MNHNY, SVGAGI (reference sequence). The CDR3 loop spans 14 amino acids.

The chain joins TRBV19 to TRBJ1-5, with D unclear. In germline, CDR1 is LNHDA, CDR2 SQIVND (reference sequence). The CDR3 has 17 residues. V lost 7 bases and J 2 bases, leaving 21 bases between the germline ends. This chain's CDR3 is CASISSGGGWGNQPQHF. The CDR3 DNA is TGTGCCAGTATTTCGTCGGGTGGTGGATGGGGCAATCAGCCCCAGCATTTT.

This chain connects TRBV30 to TRBJ2-5, with D perhaps TRBD1 (6 bases). Per germline, CDR1 GTSNPN and CDR2 SVGIG (reference sequence). The CDR3 extends over 13 amino acids. V lost 2 bases to trimming and J lost 2 bases, with 9 bases between them. CDR3 loop: CAWSRDIQETQYF. As DNA, the CDR3 is TGTGCCTGGAGTCGGGACATACAAGAGACCCAGTACTTC.

Here the CDR3 DNA reads TGTGCCAGCAGCTTAGAGGGACTAGCGGGCACAGATACGCAGTATTTT. Encoded protein: CASSLEGLAGTDTQYF. The chain recombines TRBV11-3 with TRBJ2-3, with 11 bases lining up with TRBD2. The CDR3 is 16 residues long. Losses at the gene ends were 0 bases for V and 1 base for J; bases not matched to a gene: 0. Germline CDR1 SGHNT, CDR2 YENEEA.

The chain uses TRBV7-8 and TRBJ2-1; 9 bases line up with TRBD2. J was trimmed by 5 bases and V by 4 bases; bases with no gene match: 15. Germline V gene lookup returns CDR1 SGHVS and CDR2 FQNEAQ. CDR3 length equals 18 residues. The CDR3, as DNA: TGTGCCAGCAGCTCACGAACGCGGGGGGGAGGGCCCCACAATGAGCAGTTCTTC. It translates to CASSSRTRGGGPHNEQFF.

The chain combines TRBV5-6 with TRBJ1-2; D might be TRBD1 (5 bases). The CDR3 covers 14 residues. CDR1 and CDR2 (germline): SGHDT, YYEEEE. V was clipped by 0 bases and J by 8 bases, with 14 bases between them. The CDR3 DNA reads as TGTGCCAGCAGCTTGGCTTTGCCGGGGGACGGCTACACCTTC. Protein sequence: CASSLALPGDGYTF.

This chain connects TRBV4-2 to TRBJ2-1; 10 nucleotides line up with TRBD2. The CDR3 covers 15 residues. J was trimmed by 5 bases and V by 2 bases; bases with no gene match: 3. Germline CDR1 reads LGHNA; CDR2 reads YNFKEQ. CDR3 in amino acids: CASSQTSGADNEQFF. The CDR3 coding sequence is TGTGCCAGCAGCCAAACTAGCGGGGCCGACAATGAGCAGTTCTTC.

The V gene is TRBV7-8, the J gene TRBJ2-3; D gene unclear. The CDR3 is 13 residues long. The V gene lost 1 base and the J gene lost 4 bases, with 6 bases spanning the gap. Germline CDR1 SGHVS, CDR2 FQNEAQ. Written as DNA, the CDR3 is TGTGCCAGCAGCTTAGAAACCTCAGATACGCAGTATTTT. The encoded protein is CASSLETSDTQYF.

The chain recombines TRBV2 with TRBJ2-1; TRBD2 agrees at 11 bases. The length of the CDR3 is 16 residues. CDR1 and CDR2 from the germline V gene are SNHLY and FYNNEI. With 3 bases clipped from V and 8 bases from J, the junction kept 9 bases outside the gene matches. Here the CDR3 DNA reads TGTGCCAGCAGTGAGTCCCTAGCGGGAGGTGTCGATGAGCAGTTCTTC. This sequence encodes CASSESLAGGVDEQFF.

CDR3 in DNA: TGTGCCAGCAGCCCCCAGGGCTATGAGCAGTTCTTC. It translates to CASSPQGYEQFF. This sequence joins TRBV7-9 and TRBJ2-1, with D maybe TRBD1 (5 bases). The germline CDR1 and CDR2 sequences are SEHNR and FQNEAQ (reference sequence). Trimming left V 5 bases short and J 8 bases short, with 10 bases between. The CDR3 has 12 residues.

The chain links TRBV6-6 to TRBJ1-1; maybe TRBD1 (5 bases). This CDR3 comprises 14 residues. Germline CDR1 and CDR2: MNHNY and SVGAGI (reference sequence). With 2 bases removed from V and 4 bases from J, the gap between germline ends came to 11 bases. Here the CDR3 reads CASSYGRGSTEAFF. In DNA, the CDR3 is TGTGCCAGCAGTTACGGAAGGGGTAGCACTGAAGCTTTCTTT.

The chain joins TRBV18 to TRBJ2-5, with 8 bases lining up with TRBD1. Germline V CDR1 and CDR2: KGHSH, LQKENI. CDR3 size: 16 residues. Unmatched junction bases numbered 10, after V lost 3 bases and J lost 4 bases. CDR3 in amino acids: CASSPRTGTSLETQYF. In nucleotides, the CDR3 is TGTGCCAGCTCACCCCGGACAGGGACGTCCCTAGAGACCCAGTACTTC.

This chain joins TRBV5-1 and TRBJ1-2; D gene uncertain. V was cut by 4 bases and J by 0 bases, with 13 bases left in between. Germline CDR1 is SGHRS and CDR2 is YFSETQ. The CDR3 is 15 residues long. The CDR3 DNA is TGCGCCAGCAGCCCCCAAGGGTCCGCTAACTATGGCTACACCTTC. Translation gives CASSPQGSANYGYTF. The whole variable domain, filled in from reference TRBV5-1 and TRBJ1-2, reads KAGVTQTPRYLIKTRGQQVTLSCSPISGHRSVSWYQQTPGQGLQFLFEYFSETQRNKGNFPGRFSGRQFSNSRSEMNVSTLELGDSALYLCASSPQGSANYGYTFGSGTRLTVV.